This is a list of T cell receptor beta chains from one sample in a study of cytomegalovirus exposure and HLA in healthy donors. The assay was immunoSEQ multiplex PCR, and TCRdb's table has in-frame clones only and misses some. The sample contains about 190,000 clones, around three quarters of which appear only once. The sample consisted of PBMCs. Receptor source: a woman aged 18-30 years in good health and CMV-seronegative. Both conserved end residues are trimmed from each CDR3.

V	J	CDR3
TRBV5-6	TRBJ1-2	ASSSPPGALANYGYT
TRBV2	TRBJ2-1	ASSVRHDRYNEQF
TRBV7-9	TRBJ1-4	SSSQGTVLF
TRBV28	TRBJ1-5	ASLSGTGVGSNQPQH
TRBV4-1	TRBJ1-3	ASSQAGGTGNTIY
TRBV7-9	TRBJ2-2	ASSLEEGYTGELF
TRBV28	TRBJ2-5	ASSLMRIAGGQETQY
TRBV5-5	TRBJ2-1	ASSPRTDSSYNEQF
TRBV14	TRBJ1-1	ASSQGFGVGAEAF
TRBV7-3	TRBJ2-5	ASSLNSQETQY
TRBV7-8	TRBJ2-7	ASSLVPRKLYEQY
TRBV7-9	TRBJ1-1	ASQSSDRVQAF
TRBV15	TRBJ2-1	ATSKIKRLGDNEQF
TRBV7-9	TRBJ1-1	SSSFHAMEAF
TRBV19	TRBJ1-5	ASSRGTGGVSNQPQH
TRBV19	TRBJ1-1	ASSATGGRDTEAF
TRBV28	TRBJ1-4	ASSSNAQGALSEKLF
TRBV5-1	TRBJ1-1	ASSLGGALGNTEAF
TRBV2	TRBJ1-1	ASSGTPVNTEAF
TRBV7-3	TRBJ1-1	ASSSGLTTEAF
TRBV19	TRBJ1-1	ASSIDTGTREAF
TRBV5-1	TRBJ2-2	ASSLRQGQNTGELF
TRBV5-6	TRBJ1-2	ASSSDGDYGYT
TRBV15	TRBJ2-1	ATSRGEDRGSDEQF
TRBV19	TRBJ1-5	ASSSQVGVGQPQH
TRBV4-1	TRBJ1-3	ASSQDWEAGDTIY
TRBV11-2	TRBJ2-3	ASSFRLAGGGLSDTQY
TRBV15	TRBJ2-3	ATSRDRGGSGTQY
TRBV5-1	TRBJ1-2	ASSPQTGSSNYGYT
TRBV29-1	TRBJ1-2	SVTGTGVDGYT
TRBV13	TRBJ2-7	ASRHRQAAYEQY
TRBV6-5	TRBJ2-3	ASSRGIVATDTQY
TRBV6-1	TRBJ2-4	ASSEQVRRA
TRBV6-1	TRBJ2-5	ASSVGQGMETQY
TRBV2	TRBJ2-3	ASRKLAMGTDTQY
TRBV9	TRBJ2-5	ASSAQTGDETQY
TRBV7-8	TRBJ2-4	ASSPRLGNIQY
TRBV6-1	TRBJ1-1	ASSDLGTVKNTEAF
TRBV9	TRBJ2-2	ASSVGPRGDTGELF
TRBV7-8	TRBJ2-2	ASSWGQGATNTGELF
TRBV19	TRBJ2-7	ASRKEATYEQY
TRBV4-2	TRBJ2-3	ASSQDGTSGRGTDTQY
TRBV5-1	.	ASSGAGTYYEQY
TRBV9	TRBJ2-3	ASSVSPQNTDTQY
TRBV5-6	TRBJ2-3	ASSLGAGIDTQY
TRBV5-6	TRBJ1-1	ASSWGTGGTEAF
TRBV7-2	TRBJ2-2	ASSSRDTGELF
TRBV2	TRBJ1-4	ASSSTDATNEKLF
TRBV28	TRBJ2-7	ASSPQNRGIHEQY
TRBV5-1	TRBJ1-1	ASTLRGGTEAF
TRBV18	TRBJ2-2	ASSGQLNTGELF
TRBV19	TRBJ1-5	ASSIRGDGQPQH
TRBV5-1	TRBJ1-1	ASSPTGATEAF